This record looks at one T cell receptor (beta chain) sequence and its context. The antigen is unknown. The CDR3 length is 12 residues. Germline V gene sequence: CDR1 KGHSH, CDR2 LQKENI. Between the trimmed V and J ends, which lost 2 bases and 7 bases, there was a span of 6 bases. These data are taken from a study of PD-1 blockade in classical Hodgkin lymphoma. Findings and caveats of the study: Possible causes of repertoire differences, disease activity or prior therapy, remain undefined. Reports indicated that newly diagnosed patients had lower baseline TCR diversity than healthy donors did.

Time point indicated: newly diagnosed, previously untreated cHL patient sample. Magnetic negative selection was used to purify CD4+ T cells from PBMCs that had been thawed. Assay used: immunoSEQ multiplex PCR; TCRdb lists only in-frame clones, some missing. The data hold roughly 31,000 clones, with more than 80% observed a single time. The chain employs TRBV18 and TRBJ2-1; D is ambiguous. This clonotype was sampled from a human donor with classical Hodgkin lymphoma. The sample was CD4+ T cells from blood. This CDR3 is CASSPMLNEQFF. The DNA of the CDR3 is TGTGCCAGCTCACCAATGTTGAATGAGCAGTTCTTC.